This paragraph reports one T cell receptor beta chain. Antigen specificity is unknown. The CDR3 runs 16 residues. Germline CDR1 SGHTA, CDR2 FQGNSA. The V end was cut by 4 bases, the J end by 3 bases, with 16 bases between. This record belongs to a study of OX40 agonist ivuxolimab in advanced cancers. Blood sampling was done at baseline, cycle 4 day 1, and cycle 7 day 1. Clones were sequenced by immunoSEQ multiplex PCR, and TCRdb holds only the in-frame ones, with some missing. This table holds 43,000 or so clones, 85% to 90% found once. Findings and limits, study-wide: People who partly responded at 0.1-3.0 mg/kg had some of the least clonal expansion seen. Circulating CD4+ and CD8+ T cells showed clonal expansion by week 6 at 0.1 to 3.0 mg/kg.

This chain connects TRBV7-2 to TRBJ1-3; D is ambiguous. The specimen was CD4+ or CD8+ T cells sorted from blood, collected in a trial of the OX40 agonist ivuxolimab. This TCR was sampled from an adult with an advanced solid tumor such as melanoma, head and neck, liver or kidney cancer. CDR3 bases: TGTGCCAGCAGCTCCCCTTCCATCAATGTTGGAAACACCATATATTTT. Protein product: CASSSPSINVGNTIYF.